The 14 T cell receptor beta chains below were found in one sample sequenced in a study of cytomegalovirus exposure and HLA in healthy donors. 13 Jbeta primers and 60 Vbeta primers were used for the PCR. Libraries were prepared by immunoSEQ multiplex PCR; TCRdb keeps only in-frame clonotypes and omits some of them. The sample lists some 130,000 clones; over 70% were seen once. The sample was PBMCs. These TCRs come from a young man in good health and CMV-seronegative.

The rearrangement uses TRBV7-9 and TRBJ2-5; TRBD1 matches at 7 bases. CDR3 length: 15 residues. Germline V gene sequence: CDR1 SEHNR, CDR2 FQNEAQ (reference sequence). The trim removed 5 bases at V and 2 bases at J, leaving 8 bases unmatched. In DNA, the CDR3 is TGTGCCAGCAGCCCCTGGACAGGCTTTCAAGAGACCCAGTACTTC. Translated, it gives CASSPWTGFQETQYF.

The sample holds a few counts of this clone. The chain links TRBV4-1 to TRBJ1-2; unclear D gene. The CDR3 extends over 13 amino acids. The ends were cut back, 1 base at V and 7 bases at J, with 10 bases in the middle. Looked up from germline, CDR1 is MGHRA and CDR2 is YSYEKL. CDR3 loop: CASSQVAAVGYTF. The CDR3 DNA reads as TGCGCCAGCAGCCAAGTCGCAGCGGTTGGCTACACCTTC.

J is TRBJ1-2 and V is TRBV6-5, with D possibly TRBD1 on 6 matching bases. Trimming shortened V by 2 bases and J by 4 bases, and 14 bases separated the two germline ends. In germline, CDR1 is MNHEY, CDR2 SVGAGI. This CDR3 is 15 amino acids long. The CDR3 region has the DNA TGTGCCAGCAGTTACGCCCACCGGGACATCTATGGCTACACCTTC. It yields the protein CASSYAHRDIYGYTF.

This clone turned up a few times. CDR3 in DNA: TGTGCCAGCAGTTACACCCGACAGGGCGGCTACACCTTC. Translation: CASSYTRQGGYTF. The genes are TRBV6-5 and TRBJ1-2, with 7 bases fitting TRBD1. Trimming took 2 bases from V and 8 from J; bases not matched to a gene: 5. CDR1 is MNHEY, CDR2 SVGAGI, per germline. The CDR3 length is 13 residues.

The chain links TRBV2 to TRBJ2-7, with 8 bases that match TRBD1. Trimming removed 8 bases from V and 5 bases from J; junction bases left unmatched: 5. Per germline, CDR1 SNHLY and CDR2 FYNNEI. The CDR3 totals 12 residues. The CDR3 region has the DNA TGTGCCAGCTGGACAGGGAGCCACGAGCAGTACTTC. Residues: CASWTGSHEQYF. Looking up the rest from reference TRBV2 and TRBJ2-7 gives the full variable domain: EPEVTQTPSHQVTQMGQEVILRCVPISNHLYFYWYRQILGQKVEFLVSFYNNEISEKSEIFDDQFSVERPDGSNFTLKIRSTKLEDSAMYFCASWTGSHEQYFGPGTRLTVT.

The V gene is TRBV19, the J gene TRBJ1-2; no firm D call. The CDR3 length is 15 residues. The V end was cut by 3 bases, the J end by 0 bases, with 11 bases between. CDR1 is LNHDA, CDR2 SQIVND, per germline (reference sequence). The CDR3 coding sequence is TGTGCCAGTAGTATTCAGGCCGTCGCTAACTATGGCTACACCTTC. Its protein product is CASSIQAVANYGYTF.

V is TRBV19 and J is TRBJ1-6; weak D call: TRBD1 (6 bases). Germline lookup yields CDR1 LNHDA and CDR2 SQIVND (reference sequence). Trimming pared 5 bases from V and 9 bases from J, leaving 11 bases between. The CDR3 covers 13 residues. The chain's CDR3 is CASSVRGFSPLHF. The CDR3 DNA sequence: TGTGCCAGTAGTGTCAGGGGTTTTTCACCCCTCCACTTT.

The CDR3 protein is CASSRGNTIYF. Here the CDR3 DNA reads TGTGCCAGCAGCAGGGGAAACACCATATATTTT. The rearrangement uses TRBV6-5 and TRBJ1-3; D ambiguous. This CDR3 is built from 11 residues. Trimming stripped 6 bases from V and 4 bases from J, with 4 bases between. Germline V CDR1 and CDR2: MNHEY, SVGAGI.

The CDR3 spells CASSPLTDTEAFF. CDR3 sequence (DNA): TGTGCCAGCAGCCCCCTTACGGACACTGAAGCTTTCTTT. J is TRBJ1-1 and V is TRBV7-9; no definite D call. CDR3 size: 13 residues. Germline V CDR1 and CDR2: SEHNR, FQNEAQ (reference sequence). V gave up 5 bases and J gave up 3 bases, with 10 bases separating them.

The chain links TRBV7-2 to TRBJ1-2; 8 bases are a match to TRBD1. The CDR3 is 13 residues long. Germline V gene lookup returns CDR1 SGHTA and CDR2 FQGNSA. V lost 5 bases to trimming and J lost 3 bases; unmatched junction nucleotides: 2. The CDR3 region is CASSMGQDYGYTF. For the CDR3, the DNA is TGTGCCAGCAGCATGGGACAGGACTATGGCTACACCTTC.

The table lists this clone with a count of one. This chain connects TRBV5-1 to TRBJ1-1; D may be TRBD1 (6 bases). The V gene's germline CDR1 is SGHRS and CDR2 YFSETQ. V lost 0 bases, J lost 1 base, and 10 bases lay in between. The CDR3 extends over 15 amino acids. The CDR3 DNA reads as TGCGCCAGCAGCTTGGCCCCGACAGGGAACACTGAAGCTTTCTTT. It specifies CASSLAPTGNTEAFF.

The CDR3 nucleotides read TGTGCCAGCAGCTTACCTGGACAGCGTAACTATGGCTACACCTTC. Translating gives CASSLPGQRNYGYTF. V usage is TRBV7-2 and J usage is TRBJ1-2; TRBD1 might be the D (6 bases). The V end lost 2 bases, the J end lost 1 base, and 11 bases lay between the germline ends. The CDR3 has 15 amino acids. Germline CDR1 is SGHTA and CDR2 is FQGNSA.

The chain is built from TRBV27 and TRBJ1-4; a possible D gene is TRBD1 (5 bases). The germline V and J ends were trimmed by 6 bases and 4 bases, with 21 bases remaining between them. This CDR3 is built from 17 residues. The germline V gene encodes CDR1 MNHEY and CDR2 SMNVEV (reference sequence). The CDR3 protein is CASSSRTGGRVNEKLFF. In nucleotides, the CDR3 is TGTGCCAGCAGCTCACGGACCGGGGGACGGGTTAATGAAAAACTGTTTTTT.

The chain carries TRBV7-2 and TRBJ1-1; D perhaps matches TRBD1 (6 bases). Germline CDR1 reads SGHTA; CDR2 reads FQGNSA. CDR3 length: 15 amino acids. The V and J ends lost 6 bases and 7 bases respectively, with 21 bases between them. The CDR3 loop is CASSSGQPGGSEAFF. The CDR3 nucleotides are TGTGCCAGCAGTTCCGGACAGCCAGGCGGGAGTGAAGCTTTCTTT.